The T cell receptor beta chain under discussion was sequenced for a study of T cells in Graves' hyperthyroidism and ophthalmopathy. Template material for amplifying TCR beta CDR3 regions consisted of RNA transcripts. The primer set for the first-round RT-PCR of the TCR CDR3 was HTBI. TCRdb used MiXCR to reprocess the multiplex PCR reads, holding one entry per CDR3 protein. The sample lists roughly 510,000 distinct CDR3 sequences, 40% to 50% occurring once. The CDR3 length is 13 residues. Trimming cost V 1 base and J 4 bases, with 7 bases left between them. The germline V gene has CDR1 SGHAT and CDR2 FQNNGV.

The J gene is TRBJ1-1, the V gene TRBV11-2; D is unresolved. The sample comprised peripheral blood or thyroid tissue (not recorded which). This sequence originates from an adult woman with Graves' disease, either hyperthyroidism or ophthalmopathy (not recorded which). CDR3 in amino acids: CASSLGVTTEAFF. CDR3 DNA: TGTGCCAGCAGCTTAGGGGTTACCACTGAAGCTTTCTTT.